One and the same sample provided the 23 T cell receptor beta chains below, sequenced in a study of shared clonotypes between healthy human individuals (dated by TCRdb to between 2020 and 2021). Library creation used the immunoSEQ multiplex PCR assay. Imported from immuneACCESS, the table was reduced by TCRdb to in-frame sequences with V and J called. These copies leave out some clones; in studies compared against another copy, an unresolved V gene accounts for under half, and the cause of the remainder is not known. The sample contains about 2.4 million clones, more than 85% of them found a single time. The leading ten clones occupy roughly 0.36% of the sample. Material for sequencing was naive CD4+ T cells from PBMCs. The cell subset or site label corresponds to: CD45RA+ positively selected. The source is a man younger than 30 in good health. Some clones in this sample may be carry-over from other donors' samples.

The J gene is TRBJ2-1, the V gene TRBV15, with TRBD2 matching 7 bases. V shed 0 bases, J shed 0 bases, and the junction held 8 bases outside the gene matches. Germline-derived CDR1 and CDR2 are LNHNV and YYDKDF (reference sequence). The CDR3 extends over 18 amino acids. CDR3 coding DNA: TGTGCCACCAGCAGAGATCTTGCGGGAGTGAGCTCCTACAATGAGCAGTTCTTC. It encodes CATSRDLAGVSSYNEQFF.

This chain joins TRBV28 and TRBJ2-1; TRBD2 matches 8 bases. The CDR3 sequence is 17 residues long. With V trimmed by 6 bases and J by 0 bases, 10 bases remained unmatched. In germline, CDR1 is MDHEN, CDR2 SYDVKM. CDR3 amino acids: CASSRTQRESSYNEQFF. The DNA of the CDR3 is TGTGCCAGCAGCCGGACTCAGCGGGAGAGCTCCTACAATGAGCAGTTCTTC.

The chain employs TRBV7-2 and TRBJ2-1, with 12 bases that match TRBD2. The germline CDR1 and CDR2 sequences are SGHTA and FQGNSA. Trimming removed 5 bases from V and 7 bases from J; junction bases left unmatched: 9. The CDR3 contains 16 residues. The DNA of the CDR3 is TGTGCCAGCAGCGCGGCGACTAGCGGGAGTGGTAATGAGCAGTTCTTC. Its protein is CASSAATSGSGNEQFF.

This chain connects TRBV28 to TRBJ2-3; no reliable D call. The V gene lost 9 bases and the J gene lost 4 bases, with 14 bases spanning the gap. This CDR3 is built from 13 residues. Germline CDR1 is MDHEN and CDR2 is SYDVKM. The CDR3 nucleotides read TGTGCCAGTGGGTCTTATCTTCCAGATACGCAGTATTTT. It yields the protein CASGSYLPDTQYF.

The CDR3: CASRNRGREGETQYF. The DNA of the CDR3 is TGTGCCAGTAGAAACAGGGGGCGTGAAGGGGAGACCCAGTACTTC. The chain couples TRBV19 to TRBJ2-5; TRBD1 aligns across 9 bases. This CDR3 has 15 amino acids. From germline, CDR1 is LNHDA and CDR2 SQIVND (reference sequence). Trimming took 6 bases from V and 5 from J; bases not matched to a gene: 10.

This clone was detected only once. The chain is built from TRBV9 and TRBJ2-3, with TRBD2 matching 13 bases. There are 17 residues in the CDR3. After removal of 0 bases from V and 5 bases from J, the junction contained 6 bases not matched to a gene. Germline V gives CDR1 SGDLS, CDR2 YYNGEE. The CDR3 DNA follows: TGTGCCAGCAGCGTAGGGACTAGCGGGAGACTTGTAGATACGCAGTATTTT. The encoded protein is CASSVGTSGRLVDTQYF.

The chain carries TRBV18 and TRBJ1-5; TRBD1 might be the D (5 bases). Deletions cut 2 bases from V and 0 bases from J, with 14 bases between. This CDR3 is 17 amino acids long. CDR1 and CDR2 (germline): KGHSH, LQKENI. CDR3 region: CASSPGAAAYSNQPQHF. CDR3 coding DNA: TGTGCCAGCTCACCAGGGGCAGCTGCGTATAGCAATCAGCCCCAGCATTTT.

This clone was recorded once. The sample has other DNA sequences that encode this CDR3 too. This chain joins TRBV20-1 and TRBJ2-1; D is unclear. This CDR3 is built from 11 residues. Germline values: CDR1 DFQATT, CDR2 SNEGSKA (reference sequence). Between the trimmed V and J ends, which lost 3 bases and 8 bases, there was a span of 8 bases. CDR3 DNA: TGCAGTGCTAGCGGGCCCGATGAGCAGTTCTTC. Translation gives CSASGPDEQFF.

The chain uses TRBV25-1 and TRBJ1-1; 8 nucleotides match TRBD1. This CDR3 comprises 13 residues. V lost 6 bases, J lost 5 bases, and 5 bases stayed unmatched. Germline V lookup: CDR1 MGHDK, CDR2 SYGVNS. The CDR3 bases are TGTGCCAGCAGACCTACAGGGGGGACTGAAGCTTTCTTT. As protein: CASRPTGGTEAFF.

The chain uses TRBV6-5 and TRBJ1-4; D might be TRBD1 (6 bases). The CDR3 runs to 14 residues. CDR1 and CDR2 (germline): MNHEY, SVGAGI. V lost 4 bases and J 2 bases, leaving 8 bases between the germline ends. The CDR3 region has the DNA TGTGCCAGCAGTTCGGGGGCGACTAATGAAAAACTGTTTTTT. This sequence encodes CASSSGATNEKLFF.

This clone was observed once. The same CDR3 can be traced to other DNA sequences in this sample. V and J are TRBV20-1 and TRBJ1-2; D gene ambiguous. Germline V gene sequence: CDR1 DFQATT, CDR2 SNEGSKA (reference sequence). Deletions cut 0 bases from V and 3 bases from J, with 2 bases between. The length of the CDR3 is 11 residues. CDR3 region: CSARDDYGYTF. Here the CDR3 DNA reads TGCAGTGCTAGAGACGACTATGGCTACACCTTC.

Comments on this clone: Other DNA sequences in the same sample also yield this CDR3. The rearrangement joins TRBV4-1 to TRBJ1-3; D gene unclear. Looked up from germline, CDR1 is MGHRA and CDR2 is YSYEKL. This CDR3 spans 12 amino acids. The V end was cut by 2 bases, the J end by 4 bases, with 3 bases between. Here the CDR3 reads CASSQSGNTIYF. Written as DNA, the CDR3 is TGCGCCAGCAGCCAATCAGGAAACACCATATATTTT.

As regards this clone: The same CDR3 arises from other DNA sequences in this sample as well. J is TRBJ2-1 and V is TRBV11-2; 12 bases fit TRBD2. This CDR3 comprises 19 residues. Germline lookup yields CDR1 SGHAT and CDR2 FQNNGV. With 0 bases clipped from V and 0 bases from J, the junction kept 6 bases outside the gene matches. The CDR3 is CASSLDGTSGRSSYNEQFF. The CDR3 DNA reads TGTGCCAGCAGCTTAGATGGGACTAGCGGGCGTAGCTCCTACAATGAGCAGTTCTTC.

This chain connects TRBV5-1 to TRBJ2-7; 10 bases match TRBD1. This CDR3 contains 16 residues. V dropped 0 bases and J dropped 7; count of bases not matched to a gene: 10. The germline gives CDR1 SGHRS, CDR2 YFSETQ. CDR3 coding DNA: TGCGCCAGCAGCTTGGCCGATGGGACAGGGGCGGGGGAGCAGTACTTC. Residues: CASSLADGTGAGEQYF.

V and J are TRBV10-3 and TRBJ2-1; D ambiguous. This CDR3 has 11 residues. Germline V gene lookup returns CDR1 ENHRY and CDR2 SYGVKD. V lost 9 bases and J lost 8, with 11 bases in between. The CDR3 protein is CAIGFMDEQFF. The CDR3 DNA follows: TGTGCCATTGGCTTCATGGATGAGCAGTTCTTC.

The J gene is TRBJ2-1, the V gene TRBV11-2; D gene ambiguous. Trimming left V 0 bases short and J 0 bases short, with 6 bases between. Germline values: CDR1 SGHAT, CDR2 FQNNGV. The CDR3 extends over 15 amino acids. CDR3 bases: TGTGCCAGCAGCTTAGATGCCGGCTCCTACAATGAGCAGTTCTTC. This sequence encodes CASSLDAGSYNEQFF.

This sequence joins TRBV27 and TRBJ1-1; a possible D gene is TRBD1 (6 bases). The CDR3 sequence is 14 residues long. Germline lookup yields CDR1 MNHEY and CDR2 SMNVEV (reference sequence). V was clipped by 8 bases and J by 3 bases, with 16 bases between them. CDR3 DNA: TGTGCCAGCGCCCCACGGGGGGGGCACACTGAAGCTTTCTTT. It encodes CASAPRGGHTEAFF.

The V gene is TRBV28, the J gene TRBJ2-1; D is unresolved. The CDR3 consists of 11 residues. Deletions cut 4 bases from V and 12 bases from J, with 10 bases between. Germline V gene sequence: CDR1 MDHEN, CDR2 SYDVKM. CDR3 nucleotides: TGTGCCAGCAGTTCCCCGTCGAGGCAGTTCTTC. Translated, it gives CASSSPSRQFF.

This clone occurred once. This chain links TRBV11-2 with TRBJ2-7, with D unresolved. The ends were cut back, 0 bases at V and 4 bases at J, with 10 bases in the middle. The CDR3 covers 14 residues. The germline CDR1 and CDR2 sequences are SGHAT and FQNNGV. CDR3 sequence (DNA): TGTGCCAGCAGCTTAGATTCGGCAGGATACGAGCAGTACTTC. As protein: CASSLDSAGYEQYF.

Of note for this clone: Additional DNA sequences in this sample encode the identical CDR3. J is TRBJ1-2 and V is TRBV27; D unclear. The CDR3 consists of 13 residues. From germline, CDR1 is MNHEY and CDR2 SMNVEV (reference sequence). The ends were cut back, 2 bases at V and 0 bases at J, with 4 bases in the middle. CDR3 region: CASSLRSNYGYTF. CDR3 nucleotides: TGTGCCAGCAGTTTAAGGTCTAACTATGGCTACACCTTC.

CDR3 DNA: TGTGCCAGCAGGACCTACGCTACAGGGCGGAATGAGCAGTTCTTC. Its protein product is CASRTYATGRNEQFF. This chain links TRBV6-1 with TRBJ2-1; D may be TRBD1 (6 bases). The CDR3 totals 15 residues. The V end was cut by 6 bases, the J end by 7 bases, with 19 bases between. Germline V lookup: CDR1 MNHNS, CDR2 SASEGT.

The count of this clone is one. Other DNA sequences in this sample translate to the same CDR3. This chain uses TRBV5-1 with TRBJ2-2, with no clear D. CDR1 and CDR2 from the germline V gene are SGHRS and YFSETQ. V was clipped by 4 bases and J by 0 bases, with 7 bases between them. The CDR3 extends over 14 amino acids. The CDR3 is CASSPDANTGELFF. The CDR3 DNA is TGCGCCAGCAGCCCGGACGCGAACACCGGGGAGCTGTTTTTT. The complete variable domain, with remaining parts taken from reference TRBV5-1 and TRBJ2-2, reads KAGVTQTPRYLIKTRGQQVTLSCSPISGHRSVSWYQQTPGQGLQFLFEYFSETQRNKGNFPGRFSGRQFSNSRSEMNVSTLELGDSALYLCASSPDANTGELFFGEGSRLTVL.

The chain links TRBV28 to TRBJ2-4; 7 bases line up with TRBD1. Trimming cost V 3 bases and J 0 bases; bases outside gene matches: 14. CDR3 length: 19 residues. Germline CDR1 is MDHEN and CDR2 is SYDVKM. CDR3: CASSFLSSGTVLAKNIQYF. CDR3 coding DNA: TGTGCCAGCAGTTTTCTTTCGTCCGGGACAGTTCTAGCCAAAAACATTCAGTACTTC.